The 18 T cell receptor beta chains listed next were all sequenced from one sample in a study of radiation and T cells in renal cell carcinoma. Regarding treatment: treatment-naive control, cytoreductive nephrectomy. Using immunoSEQ multiplex PCR, the repertoire was profiled, and TCRdb retains in-frame clones only, with some absent. The table includes approximately 16,000 clones, more than 55% detected once. The sequenced sample was tumor tissue, obtained from a patient whose treatment was nephrectomy without radiotherapy. These receptors originate from a man aged 50 to 59 with renal cell carcinoma.

The chain is built from TRBV18 and TRBJ2-1, with a tentative D call TRBD2 (6 bases). V was cut by 0 bases and J by 3 bases, with 12 bases left in between. CDR3 length: 16 amino acids. The V gene's germline CDR1 is KGHSH and CDR2 LQKENI. The CDR3 reads CASSPPTGEGYNEQFF. As DNA, the CDR3 is TGTGCCAGCTCACCACCGACGGGAGAAGGCTACAATGAGCAGTTCTTC.

V and J are TRBV5-4 and TRBJ2-2; D is perhaps TRBD2 (5 bases). Between the trimmed V and J ends, which lost 4 bases and 4 bases, there was a span of 11 bases. The germline V gene has CDR1 SGHNT and CDR2 YYREEE (reference sequence). The CDR3 spans 14 residues. The CDR3: CASSPDSTTGELFF. Written as DNA, the CDR3 is TGTGCCAGCAGCCCGGACTCAACCACCGGGGAGCTGTTTTTT.

V gene TRBV6-1 combines with J gene TRBJ2-2; 8 nucleotides match TRBD2. CDR1 is MNHNS, CDR2 SASEGT, per germline. V shed 1 base, J shed 2 bases, and the junction held 6 bases outside the gene matches. The CDR3 length is 17 residues. CDR3 nucleotides: TGTGCCAGCAGTGAAGGGGGACTAGTGACTAACACCGGGGAGCTGTTTTTT. As protein: CASSEGGLVTNTGELFF.

The chain couples TRBV30 to TRBJ2-4; 7 nucleotides match TRBD1. Germline V CDR1 and CDR2: GTSNPN, SVGIG (reference sequence). This CDR3 is built from 16 residues. V was clipped by 4 bases and J by 0 bases; unmatched bases: 9. The CDR3 DNA sequence: TGTGCCTGGAACACGGGACAGCAATTAGCCAAAAACATTCAGTACTTC. This codes for CAWNTGQQLAKNIQYF.

The CDR3 DNA sequence: TGCAGCGTTGACGGGAGTACCGGGGAGCTGTTTTTT. Its translation: CSVDGSTGELFF. V usage is TRBV29-1 and J usage is TRBJ2-2, with D possibly TRBD2 on 6 matching bases. V dropped 3 bases and J dropped 5 bases, with 7 bases sitting between them. CDR3 size: 12 residues. The V gene's germline CDR1 is SQVTM and CDR2 ANQGSEA.

J is TRBJ2-1 and V is TRBV5-6; D gene unclear. This CDR3 has 16 residues. Trimming shortened V by 1 base and J by 0 bases, and 11 bases separated the two germline ends. The germline V gene encodes CDR1 SGHDT and CDR2 YYEEEE. CDR3 in amino acids: CASSLRIPSSYNEQFF. The CDR3 DNA sequence: TGTGCCAGCAGCTTGCGGATTCCAAGCTCCTACAATGAGCAGTTCTTC.

The table lists this clone with a count of one. V gene TRBV5-8 combines with J gene TRBJ2-7; D remains unclear. The CDR3 sequence is 16 residues long. V dropped 4 bases and J dropped 4 bases, with 21 bases sitting between them. CDR1 is SGHTS, CDR2 YDEGEE, per germline. The CDR3 is CASSQTTRTLGYEQYF. The CDR3 DNA reads as TGTGCCAGCAGCCAAACAACCAGGACCCTGGGGTACGAGCAGTACTTC.

This clone was counted between two and nine times. This chain links TRBV7-3 with TRBJ2-7, with 12 nucleotides matching TRBD2. The length of the CDR3 is 19 residues. Per germline, CDR1 SGHTA and CDR2 FQGTGA. Trimming took 5 bases from V and 7 from J; bases not matched to a gene: 21. CDR3 sequence reads: CASSGGHSTSGSWGGEQYF. As DNA, the CDR3 is TGTGCCAGCAGCGGGGGACACTCGACTAGCGGGAGTTGGGGCGGAGAGCAGTACTTC. The whole variable domain, filled in from reference TRBV7-3 and TRBJ2-7, reads GAGVSQTPSNKVTEKGKYVELRCDPISGHTALYWYRQSLGQGPEFLIYFQGTGAADDSGLPNDRFFAVRPEGSVSTLKIQRTERGDSAVYLCASSGGHSTSGSWGGEQYFGPGTRLTVT.

The chain carries TRBV10-3 and TRBJ1-2, with unresolved D. With 0 bases removed from V and 2 bases from J, the gap between germline ends came to 7 bases. Looked up from germline, CDR1 is ENHRY and CDR2 is SYGVKD. This CDR3 is built from 14 residues. In DNA, the CDR3 is TGTGCCATCAGTGAGTCTCCTGTGAACTATGGCTACACCTTC. Translating gives CAISESPVNYGYTF.

The rearrangement joins TRBV11-2 to TRBJ1-1; D ambiguous. Germline V lookup: CDR1 SGHAT, CDR2 FQNNGV. V was trimmed by 4 bases and J by 1 base, leaving 16 bases between them. The CDR3 consists of 16 residues. In DNA, the CDR3 is TGTGCCAGCAGCTCCCTTTTAGGCAGCGCGAACACTGAAGCTTTCTTT. Protein sequence: CASSSLLGSANTEAFF.

The chain carries TRBV9 and TRBJ2-3; 10 bases are a match to TRBD2. In germline, CDR1 is SGDLS, CDR2 YYNGEE. The CDR3 has 15 residues. J gave up 1 base and V 4 bases, and 3 bases lay outside the gene matches. CDR3 loop: CASSQGTSGTDTQYF. CDR3 nucleotide sequence: TGTGCCAGCAGCCAGGGGACTAGCGGCACAGATACGCAGTATTTT. The complete variable domain, with remaining parts taken from reference TRBV9 and TRBJ2-3, reads DSGVTQTPKHLITATGQRVTLRCSPRSGDLSVYWYQQSLDQGLQFLIQYYNGEERAKGNILERFSAQQFPDLHSELNLSSLELGDSALYFCASSQGTSGTDTQYFGPGTRLTVL.

The chain uses TRBV9 and TRBJ1-2; 9 bases are shared with TRBD1. This CDR3 region has 16 residues. Trimming removed 4 bases from V and 8 bases from J; junction bases left unmatched: 15. The V gene's germline CDR1 is SGDLS and CDR2 YYNGEE. The CDR3 protein is CASSPAGTGTSHGYTF. In nucleotides, the CDR3 is TGTGCCAGCAGCCCTGCCGGGACAGGGACCTCCCACGGCTACACCTTC. Drawing the rest from reference TRBV9 and TRBJ1-2, the complete variable domain is DSGVTQTPKHLITATGQRVTLRCSPRSGDLSVYWYQQSLDQGLQFLIQYYNGEERAKGNILERFSAQQFPDLHSELNLSSLELGDSALYFCASSPAGTGTSHGYTFGSGTRLTVV.

This chain joins TRBV5-1 and TRBJ2-5; D might be TRBD1 (6 bases). The CDR3 is 16 residues long. Germline V gene sequence: CDR1 SGHRS, CDR2 YFSETQ. Trimming took 3 bases from V and 1 from J, leaving 16 bases between them. In DNA form, the CDR3 reads TGCGCCAGCAGCTCCCGGGACACTCAAGTCCAAGAGACCCAGTACTTC. Its protein product is CASSSRDTQVQETQYF.

This clone came up a few times. CDR3 amino acids: CASSTTGDSTEAFF. CDR3 coding DNA: TGTGCCAGCAGCACAACAGGGGATAGCACTGAAGCTTTCTTT. The chain couples TRBV6-4 to TRBJ1-1; TRBD1 aligns across 7 bases. CDR3 length: 14 amino acids. Germline V gives CDR1 MRHNA, CDR2 SNTAGT. V lost 6 bases and J lost 4; bases outside the gene matches: 8.

This clone was counted a few times. The V call is TRBV6-5, the J call TRBJ2-3; tentative D call: TRBD2 (5 bases). This CDR3 spans 13 amino acids. The ends were cut back, 6 bases at V and 8 bases at J, with 15 bases in the middle. From germline, CDR1 is MNHEY and CDR2 SVGAGI. The CDR3 DNA reads as TGTGCCAGCAGCCCTGGAACCGCGGGTACGCAGTATTTT. This codes for CASSPGTAGTQYF.

This clone is medium-sized in the sample. The chain combines TRBV4-2 with TRBJ2-1, with 11 bases identical to TRBD2. The CDR3 is 17 residues long. CDR1 and CDR2 from the germline V gene are LGHNA and YNFKEQ. V lost 0 bases and J lost 5; bases outside the gene matches: 6. The CDR3: CASSQDGVAGGNNEQFF. The CDR3 DNA reads as TGTGCCAGCAGCCAAGATGGGGTAGCGGGGGGGAACAATGAGCAGTTCTTC.

The genes are TRBV25-1 and TRBJ2-1, with 8 bases identical to TRBD1. The CDR3 is made up of 17 amino acids. Germline CDR1 reads MGHDK; CDR2 reads SYGVNS. Germline trimming cut 4 bases from V and 3 bases from J; bases unmatched to any gene: 11. CDR3 coding DNA: TGTGCCAGCAGTGCACCCCCCAGGGGGCGTGTCTACAATGAGCAGTTCTTC. Residues: CASSAPPRGRVYNEQFF.

The chain employs TRBV28 and TRBJ1-6, with TRBD1 matching 10 bases. The CDR3 spans 15 residues. CDR1 is MDHEN and CDR2 is SYDVKM in the germline V gene. J lost 7 bases, V lost 7 bases, and 7 bases had no gene match. CDR3 sequence (DNA): TGTGCCAGCACCTTGGGACAGGGGTCCAATTCACCCCTCCACTTT. This sequence encodes CASTLGQGSNSPLHF.